What follows are 16 T cell receptor beta chains derived from one specimen sequenced in a study of T-cell memory formation after mild COVID-19. Each CDR3 protein gets one entry after TCRdb re-called the 5' RACE reads with MiXCR. Altogether roughly 130,000 distinct CDR3 sequences are present, more than 15% being singletons, with the ten largest covering around 4.8%. What was sequenced was PBMCs or a T cell subset sorted from them (not recorded which). The receptors stem from a man aged 18-30 years who had mild COVID-19 (a few samples of this study predate the infection). Cell type and time point are not known.

This clonotype showed up just a few times. DNA of the CDR3: TGTGCCAGCAGATATAGCGAGGGGACGCAGTATTTT. Residues: CASRYSEGTQYF. The V gene is TRBV11-2, the J gene TRBJ2-3; D could derive from TRBD1 or TRBD2 (5 bases each). V was trimmed by 6 bases and J by 9 bases, leaving 13 bases between them. The CDR3 has 12 amino acids. CDR1 SGHAT and CDR2 FQNNGV come from the germline V gene.

The table lists this clonotype with a few counts. CDR3 loop: CASSSLAGLVGYTF. The DNA for the CDR3 is TGTGCCAGCAGCTCCCTCGCAGGGTTGGTCGGCTACACCTTC. The chain links TRBV7-2 to TRBJ1-2; D may be TRBD1 (5 bases). The CDR3 consists of 14 residues. V lost 4 bases and J lost 8, with 17 bases in between. Germline CDR1 SGHTA, CDR2 FQGNSA.

The chain employs TRBV29-1 and TRBJ2-6; TRBD1 is a possible D gene (5 bases). The V and J ends lost 6 bases and 4 bases respectively, with 13 bases between them. Germline values: CDR1 SQVTM, CDR2 ANQGSEA. The CDR3 sequence is 14 residues long. The CDR3 coding sequence is TGCAGCGTCCACGAAGGGGCCGGGGCCAACGTCCTGACTTTC. This codes for CSVHEGAGANVLTF.

The genes are TRBV9 and TRBJ1-6; possible D gene TRBD1, 5 bases. V shed 0 bases and J shed 10 bases, with 11 bases lying between them. The germline V gene has CDR1 SGDLS and CDR2 YYNGEE. CDR3 length: 14 amino acids. DNA for the CDR3: TGTGCCAGCAGCGTAGGCCAGGGATCCTCACCCCTCCACTTT. Protein: CASSVGQGSSPLHF.

This clonotype was recorded a few times. V gene TRBV6-1 combines with J gene TRBJ1-2; D gene uncertain. Trimming took off 0 bases at V and 8 bases at J, with 7 bases between the two ends. This CDR3 comprises 12 residues. CDR1 and CDR2 (germline): MNHNS, SASEGT. The CDR3 is CASSEARVGYTF. In DNA form, the CDR3 reads TGTGCCAGCAGTGAAGCAAGGGTCGGCTACACCTTC.

CDR3 sequence (DNA): TGTGCCAGCAGCGGGGGGGCCAGTCGCACAGATACGCAGTATTTT. This encodes CASSGGASRTDTQYF. The chain couples TRBV7-2 to TRBJ2-3; a weak D match, TRBD2 (7 bases). The CDR3 contains 15 residues. The ends were cut back, 5 bases at V and 1 base at J, with 13 bases in the middle. Germline CDR1 SGHTA, CDR2 FQGNSA.

The chain employs TRBV20-1 and TRBJ2-3, with D possibly being TRBD2 (6 bases). The CDR3 is 14 amino acids. The V gene's germline CDR1 is DFQATT and CDR2 SNEGSKA (reference sequence). V lost 6 bases to trimming and J lost 0 bases, with 13 bases between them. CDR3 residues: CSAPGGTSTDTQYF. CDR3 coding DNA: TGCAGTGCCCCTGGCGGGACCAGCACAGATACGCAGTATTTT.

This chain links TRBV7-9 with TRBJ2-3; 7 bases are shared with TRBD2. V was pared by 4 bases and J by 2 bases, with 3 bases of the junction left unmatched. Germline V CDR1 and CDR2: SEHNR, FQNEAQ (reference sequence). The CDR3 runs 14 residues. This CDR3 reads CASSSSGSTDTQYF. The CDR3 coding sequence is TGTGCCAGCAGCTCTAGCGGTTCCACAGATACGCAGTATTTT.

This clonotype was counted between two and nine times. This sequence joins TRBV4-3 and TRBJ1-5; TRBD1 aligns across 10 bases. The CDR3 has 17 residues. V shed 8 bases, J shed 6 bases, and the junction held 16 bases outside the gene matches. Germline assignment: CDR1 LGHNA and CDR2 YSLEER. CDR3 DNA sequence: TGCGCCAGCGTCTGGGACAGGGGTAGTTTATTTGGTCAGCCCCAGCATTTT. This codes for CASVWDRGSLFGQPQHF.

This clonotype was observed a few times. The chain has TRBV28 and TRBJ2-3; D uncertain. V was clipped by 9 bases and J by 2 bases, with 9 bases between them. Germline CDR1 reads MDHEN; CDR2 reads SYDVKM. The CDR3 is 12 residues long. The CDR3 sequence: CASHTTTDTQYF. CDR3 DNA sequence: TGTGCCAGTCATACTACCACAGATACGCAGTATTTT.

In its sample, this clonotype was seen many times. The V and J genes are TRBV12-3 or TRBV12-4 and TRBJ2-7; a possible D gene is TRBD2 (5 bases). There are 13 residues in the CDR3. The V end lost 4 bases, the J end lost 6 bases, and 13 bases lay between the germline ends. In DNA, the CDR3 is TGTGCCAGCAGTTCCCGGGATTTAGGCGAGCAGTACTTC. It specifies CASSSRDLGEQYF.

V usage is TRBV5-1 and J usage is TRBJ2-1; 11 positions match TRBD2. The CDR3 length is 16 residues. Germline CDR1 is SGHRS and CDR2 is YFSETQ. The trim removed 4 bases at V and 6 bases at J, leaving 9 bases unmatched. CDR3 region: CASSPGPGTSGNEQFF. For the CDR3, the DNA is TGCGCCAGCAGCCCGGGCCCCGGGACTAGCGGCAATGAGCAGTTCTTC.

This clonotype turned up a few times. V and J are TRBV5-4 and TRBJ2-5; 7 bases align to TRBD1. V was pared by 2 bases and J by 5 bases, with 3 bases of the junction left unmatched. This CDR3 is built from 13 residues. Germline loops: CDR1 SGHNT, CDR2 YYREEE (reference sequence). The CDR3 reads CASSLGQVETQYF. CDR3 nucleotide sequence: TGTGCCAGCAGCTTAGGACAGGTGGAGACCCAGTACTTC.

This clonotype turned up a few times. The chain couples TRBV6-2 or TRBV6-3 to TRBJ2-1; maybe TRBD2 (5 bases). Trimming cost V 0 bases and J 6 bases, with 15 bases left between them. The germline V gene has CDR1 MNHEY and CDR2 SVGEGT. There are 16 residues in the CDR3. CDR3 in amino acids: CASSYSAGPLVNEQFF. Here the CDR3 DNA reads TGTGCCAGCAGTTACTCTGCGGGCCCCCTGGTCAATGAGCAGTTCTTC.

CDR3 protein: CASTSGTYSNQPQHF. CDR3 sequence (DNA): TGTGCCAGCACGTCGGGGACTTATAGCAATCAGCCCCAGCATTTT. V is TRBV2 and J is TRBJ1-5; D might be TRBD1 (5 bases). Germline CDR1 reads SNHLY; CDR2 reads FYNNEI. The CDR3 has 15 amino acids. The V end was cut by 7 bases, the J end by 0 bases, with 13 bases between.

This clonotype was counted many times. The genes are TRBV7-9 and TRBJ2-4; D is uncertain. Germline V gives CDR1 SEHNR, CDR2 FQNEAQ (reference sequence). With 5 bases removed from V and 0 bases from J, the gap between germline ends came to 11 bases. This CDR3 is built from 15 residues. CDR3 nucleotides: TGTGCCAGCAGCCGGGTCCCCTTAGCCAAAAACATTCAGTACTTC. As protein: CASSRVPLAKNIQYF. Looking up the rest from reference TRBV7-9 and TRBJ2-4 gives the full variable domain: DTGVSQNPRHKITKRGQNVTFRCDPISEHNRLYWYRQTLGQGPEFLTYFQNEAQLEKSRLLSDRFSAERPKGSFSTLEIQRTEQGDSAMYLCASSRVPLAKNIQYFGAGTRLSVL.